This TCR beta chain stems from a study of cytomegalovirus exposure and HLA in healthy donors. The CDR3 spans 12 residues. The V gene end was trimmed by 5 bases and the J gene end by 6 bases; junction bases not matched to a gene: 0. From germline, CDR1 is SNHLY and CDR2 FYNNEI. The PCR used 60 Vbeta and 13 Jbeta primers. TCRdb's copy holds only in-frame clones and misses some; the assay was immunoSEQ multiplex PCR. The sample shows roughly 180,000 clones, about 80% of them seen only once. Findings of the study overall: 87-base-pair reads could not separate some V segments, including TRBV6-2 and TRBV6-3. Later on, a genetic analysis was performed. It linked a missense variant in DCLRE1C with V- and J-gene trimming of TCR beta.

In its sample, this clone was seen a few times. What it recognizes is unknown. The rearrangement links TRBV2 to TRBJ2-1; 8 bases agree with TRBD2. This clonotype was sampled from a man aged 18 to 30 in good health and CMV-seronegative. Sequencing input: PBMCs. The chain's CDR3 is CASSSGSNEQFF. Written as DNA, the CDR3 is TGTGCCAGCAGTAGCGGGAGCAATGAGCAGTTCTTC.